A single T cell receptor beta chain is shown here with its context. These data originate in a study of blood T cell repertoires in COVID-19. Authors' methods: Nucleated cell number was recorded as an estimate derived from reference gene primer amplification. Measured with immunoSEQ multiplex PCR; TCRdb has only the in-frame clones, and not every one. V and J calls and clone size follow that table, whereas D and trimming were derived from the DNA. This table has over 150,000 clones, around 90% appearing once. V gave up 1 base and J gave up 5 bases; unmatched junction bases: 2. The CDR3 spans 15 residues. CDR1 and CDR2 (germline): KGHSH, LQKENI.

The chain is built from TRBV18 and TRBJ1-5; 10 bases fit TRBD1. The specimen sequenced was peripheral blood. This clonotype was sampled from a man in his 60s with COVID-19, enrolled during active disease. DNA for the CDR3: TGTGCCAGCTCACCACTTGGACAGGGGGATCAGCCCCAGCATTTT. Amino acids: CASSPLGQGDQPQHF.